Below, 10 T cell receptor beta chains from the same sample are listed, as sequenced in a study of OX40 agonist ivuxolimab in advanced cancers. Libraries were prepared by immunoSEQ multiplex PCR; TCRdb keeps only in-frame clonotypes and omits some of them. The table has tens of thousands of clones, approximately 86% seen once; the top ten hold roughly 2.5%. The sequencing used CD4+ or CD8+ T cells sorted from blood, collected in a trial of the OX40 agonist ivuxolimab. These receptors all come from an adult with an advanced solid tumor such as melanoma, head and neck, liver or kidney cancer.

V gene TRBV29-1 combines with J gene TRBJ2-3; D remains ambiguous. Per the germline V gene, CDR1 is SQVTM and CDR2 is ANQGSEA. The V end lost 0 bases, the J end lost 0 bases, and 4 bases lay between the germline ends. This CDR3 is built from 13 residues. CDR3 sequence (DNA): TGCAGCGTTGAAGAGGACAGCACAGATACGCAGTATTTT. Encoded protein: CSVEEDSTDTQYF.

CDR3 region: CATRGGSYNEQFF. DNA for the CDR3: TGTGCCACCAGGGGGGGTTCCTACAATGAGCAGTTCTTC. This sequence joins TRBV15 and TRBJ2-1; maybe TRBD2 (6 bases). From germline, CDR1 is LNHNV and CDR2 YYDKDF (reference sequence). This CDR3 comprises 13 residues. V was cut by 6 bases and J by 1 base, with 7 bases left in between. The variable domain in full, with the rest retrieved from reference TRBV15 and TRBJ2-1, is DAMVIQNPRYQVTQFGKPVTLSCSQTLNHNVMYWYQQKSSQAPKLLFHYYDKDFNNEADTPDNFQSRRPNTSFCFLDIRSPGLGDTAMYLCATRGGSYNEQFFGPGTRLTVL.

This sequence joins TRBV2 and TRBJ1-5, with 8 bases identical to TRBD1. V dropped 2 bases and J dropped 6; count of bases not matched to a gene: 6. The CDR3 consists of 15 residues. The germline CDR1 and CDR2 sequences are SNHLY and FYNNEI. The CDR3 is CASSEKDREGQPQHF. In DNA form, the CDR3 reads TGTGCCAGCAGTGAAAAGGACAGGGAGGGTCAGCCCCAGCATTTT.

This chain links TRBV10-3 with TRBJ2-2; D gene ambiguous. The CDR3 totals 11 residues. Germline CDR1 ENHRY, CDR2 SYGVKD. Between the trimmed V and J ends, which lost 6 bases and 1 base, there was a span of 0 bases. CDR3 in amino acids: CAIRNTGELFF. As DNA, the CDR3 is TGTGCCATCAGGAACACCGGGGAGCTGTTTTTT.

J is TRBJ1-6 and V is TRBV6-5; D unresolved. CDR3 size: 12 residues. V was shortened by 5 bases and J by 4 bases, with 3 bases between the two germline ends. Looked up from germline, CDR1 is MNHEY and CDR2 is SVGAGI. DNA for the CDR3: TGTGCCAGCAGTCAATATAATTCACCCCTCCACTTT. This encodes CASSQYNSPLHF.

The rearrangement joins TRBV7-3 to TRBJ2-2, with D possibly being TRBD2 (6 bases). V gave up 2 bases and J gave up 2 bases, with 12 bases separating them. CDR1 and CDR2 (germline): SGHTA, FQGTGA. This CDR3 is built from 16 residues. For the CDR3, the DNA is TGTGCCAGCAGCTTAGGCGGGGCAGGTAACACCGGGGAGCTGTTTTTT. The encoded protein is CASSLGGAGNTGELFF.

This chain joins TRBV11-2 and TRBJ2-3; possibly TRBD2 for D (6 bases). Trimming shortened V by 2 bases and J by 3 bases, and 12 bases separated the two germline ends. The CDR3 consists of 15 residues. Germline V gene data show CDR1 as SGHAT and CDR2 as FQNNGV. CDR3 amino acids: CASSLRGSSTDTQYF. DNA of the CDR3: TGTGCCAGCAGCTTACGGGGGAGCAGTACAGATACGCAGTATTTT.

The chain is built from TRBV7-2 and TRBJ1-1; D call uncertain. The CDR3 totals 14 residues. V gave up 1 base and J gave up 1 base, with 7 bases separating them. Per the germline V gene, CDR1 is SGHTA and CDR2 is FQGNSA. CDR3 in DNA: TGTGCCAGCAGCTTAGTTGCTGCGAACACTGAAGCTTTCTTT. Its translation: CASSLVAANTEAFF.

The chain's CDR3 is CASSSPMRDRGTEAFF. CDR3 in DNA: TGTGCCAGCAGTTCGCCCATGCGGGACAGGGGGACTGAAGCTTTCTTT. V is TRBV27 and J is TRBJ1-1; 11 positions match TRBD1. The CDR3 totals 16 residues. V was clipped by 4 bases and J by 5 bases; unmatched bases: 9. CDR1 and CDR2 (germline): MNHEY, SMNVEV (reference sequence).

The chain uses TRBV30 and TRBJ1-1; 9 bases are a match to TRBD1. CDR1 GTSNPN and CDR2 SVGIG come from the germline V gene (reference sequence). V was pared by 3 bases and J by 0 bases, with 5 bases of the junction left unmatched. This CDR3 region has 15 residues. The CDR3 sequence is CAWRTGGAMNTEAFF. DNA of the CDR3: TGTGCCTGGAGGACAGGGGGGGCTATGAACACTGAAGCTTTCTTT. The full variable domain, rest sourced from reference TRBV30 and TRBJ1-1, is SQTIHQWPATLVQPVGSPLSLECTVEGTSNPNLYWYRQAAGRGLQLLFYSVGIGQISSEVPQNLSASRPQDRQFILSSKKLLLSDSGFYLCAWRTGGAMNTEAFFGQGTRLTVV.